Below, 2 T cell receptor beta chains from the same sample are listed, as sequenced in a study of blood T cell repertoires in COVID-19. Sequencing used immunoSEQ multiplex PCR; TCRdb keeps in-frame clones, though not all of them. The table records 50,000 to 70,000 clones, approximately 79% of them present only once. The sequenced sample was peripheral blood. The receptors here all came from a man aged 60-69 years with acute or convalescent COVID-19.

This chain joins TRBV5-1 and TRBJ2-5; 8 nucleotides line up with TRBD1. CDR3 size: 15 residues. Trimming at V came to 4 bases and at J to 0 bases, leaving 5 bases not matched to a gene. In germline, CDR1 is SGHRS, CDR2 YFSETQ. Here the CDR3 reads CASSPSTGDQETQYF. CDR3 coding DNA: TGCGCCAGCAGCCCGTCGACAGGGGACCAAGAGACCCAGTACTTC.

This clone appeared a single time. The chain is built from TRBV7-2 and TRBJ2-3; 9 nucleotides match TRBD2. Unmatched junction bases numbered 8, after V lost 1 base and J lost 0 bases. CDR1 and CDR2 (germline): SGHTA, FQGNSA. The CDR3 totals 18 residues. CDR3 sequence reads: CASSLGRGGQTSTDTQYF. The DNA for the CDR3 is TGTGCCAGCAGCTTAGGGCGGGGGGGACAAACTAGCACAGATACGCAGTATTTT.